The TCR beta chain described here comes from a study of control samples from healthy donors and cancer patients. Germline CDR1 is SGHRS and CDR2 is YFSETQ. This CDR3 has 15 amino acids. V lost 4 bases, J lost 5 bases, and 13 bases lay in between. Generated by immunoSEQ multiplex PCR, the TCRdb table keeps only in-frame clones and is missing some. Of tens of thousands of clones listed, around 90% are singletons. Material for sequencing was PBMCs. The gene calls are TRBV5-1 and TRBJ1-6; possibly TRBD1 for D (5 bases). The clonotype comes from a woman in her forties or fifties with colorectal cancer. CDR3 in DNA: TGCGCCAGCAGCAATCAGGGTGGGGATAATTCACCCCTCCACTTT. Translating gives CASSNQGGDNSPLHF.